This record covers a single TCR beta chain. This specimen includes other DNA sequences encoding the same CDR3. Authors' processing steps: Estimation of nucleated cell counts relied on the amplification of reference gene primers. TCRdb keeps only in-frame clones here, not all; method: immunoSEQ multiplex PCR. V, J and clone size are those of that table, while D and trimming were read from the DNA. The sample includes about 190,000 clones, 60% to 80% of them seen just once. These data are taken from a study of blood T cell repertoires in COVID-19. Study summary: Specimens from acute and convalescent COVID-19 originated in the United States, Italy and Spain.

Germline CDR1 SGHTA, CDR2 FQGNSA. The CDR3 is 14 residues long. V dropped 5 bases and J dropped 3; count of bases not matched to a gene: 2. The chain recombines TRBV7-2 with TRBJ2-3, with TRBD1 identical over 10 bases. The specimen sequenced was peripheral blood. This TCR was sampled from a woman aged 70-85 years with acute or convalescent COVID-19. This CDR3 reads CASSLDRGTDTQYF. CDR3 sequence (DNA): TGTGCCAGCAGCCTGGACAGGGGGACAGATACGCAGTATTTT.